The next 11 T cell receptor beta chains were all read from a single sample in a study of technical replicates of blood from a handful of donors. Generated by immunoSEQ multiplex PCR, the TCRdb table keeps only in-frame clones and is missing some. The sample lists under 70,000 clones, around 94% occurring once. Sequencing used T cells isolated from PBMCs. These receptors were taken from a human donor in good health.

V is TRBV5-6 and J is TRBJ2-1; 9 nucleotides agree with TRBD1. The J segment lost 3 bases and the V segment lost 3 bases, leaving 4 bases of the junction unmatched. The CDR3 consists of 15 residues. The germline V gene has CDR1 SGHDT and CDR2 YYEEEE. This chain's CDR3 is CASSYGTGRYNEQFF. The CDR3 DNA sequence: TGTGCCAGCAGCTACGGGACAGGGCGCTACAATGAGCAGTTCTTC. The variable domain in full, with the rest retrieved from reference TRBV5-6 and TRBJ2-1, is DAGVTQSPTHLIKTRGQQVTLRCSPKSGHDTVSWYQQALGQGPQFIFQYYEEEERQRGNFPDRFSGHQFPNYSSELNVNALLLGDSALYLCASSYGTGRYNEQFFGPGTRLTVL.

This clone was seen only once. This chain connects TRBV5-4 to TRBJ2-6; no firm D call. The CDR3 has 15 residues. Deletions cut 2 bases from V and 2 bases from J, with 8 bases between. Germline V gene lookup returns CDR1 SGHNT and CDR2 YYREEE (reference sequence). CDR3 in DNA: TGTGCCAGCAGCTTTGAGGAGACTGGGGCCAACGTCCTGACTTTC. Translation gives CASSFEETGANVLTF.

In regard to this clone: The germline gene is not matched at one end of the junction; a read error may be the cause. CDR3 in DNA: TGTGCCAGCAGCTCGTGGGGACAGACGAACACCGGGAAGCTGTTTTTT. Translation: CASSSWGQTNTGKLFF. The chain carries TRBV11-2 and TRBJ2-2, with 7 bases fitting TRBD1. CDR1 SGHAT and CDR2 FQNNGV come from the germline V gene. The CDR3 loop spans 16 amino acids. The entire variable domain, with the rest obtained from reference TRBV11-2 and TRBJ2-2, is as follows: EAGVAQSPRYKIIEKRQSVAFWCNPISGHATLYWYQQILGQGPKLLIQFQNNGVVDDSQLPKDRFSAERLKGVDSTLKIQPAKLEDSAVYLCASSSWGQTNTGKLFFGEGSRLTVL.

This clone was seen more than once but under ten times. The chain joins TRBV14 to TRBJ1-5; TRBD1 matches 9 bases. This CDR3 contains 16 residues. Germline loops: CDR1 SGHDN, CDR2 FVKESK. Trimming took 4 bases from V and 5 from J; bases not matched to a gene: 9. The CDR3 protein is CASSLRLQGADQPQHF. The DNA for the CDR3 is TGTGCCAGCAGCCTTCGATTACAGGGGGCCGATCAGCCCCAGCATTTT.

The V call is TRBV19, the J call TRBJ1-1; 8 bases are a match to TRBD1. V dropped 5 bases and J dropped 4; count of bases not matched to a gene: 3. There are 13 residues in the CDR3. The germline gives CDR1 LNHDA, CDR2 SQIVND (reference sequence). The chain's CDR3 is CASSLQGATEAFF. The CDR3 DNA sequence: TGTGCCAGTAGTCTTCAGGGGGCCACTGAAGCTTTCTTT. Drawing the rest from reference TRBV19 and TRBJ1-1, the complete variable domain is DGGITQSPKYLFRKEGQNVTLSCEQNLNHDAMYWYRQDPGQGLRLIYYSQIVNDFQKGDIAEGYSVSREKKESFPLTVTSAQKNPTAFYLCASSLQGATEAFFGQGTRLTVV.

The J gene is TRBJ1-1, the V gene TRBV6-1; 8 nucleotides agree with TRBD1. V dropped 5 bases and J dropped 6; count of bases not matched to a gene: 11. Germline CDR1 MNHNS, CDR2 SASEGT. The CDR3 consists of 15 residues. The DNA of the CDR3 is TGTGCCAGCAGTCCCCTAGGACAGGGCGGGGCTGAAGCTTTCTTT. It translates to CASSPLGQGGAEAFF.

The chain employs TRBV4-1 and TRBJ2-2, with D uncertain. CDR3 length: 14 residues. Trimming removed 1 base from V and 2 bases from J, with 5 bases in between. Looked up from germline, CDR1 is MGHRA and CDR2 is YSYEKL. This CDR3 reads CASSQVRNTGELFF. CDR3 nucleotide sequence: TGCGCCAGCAGCCAAGTTAGAAACACCGGGGAGCTGTTTTTT.

The chain uses TRBV4-1 and TRBJ1-1, with D possibly matching TRBD1 (5 bases). V lost 5 bases to trimming and J lost 8 bases, with 15 bases between them. This CDR3 is built from 13 residues. The V gene's germline CDR1 is MGHRA and CDR2 YSYEKL. CDR3 in DNA: TGCGCCAGCAGCGATATTGGGGCTGAGGAAGCTTTCTTT. Protein product: CASSDIGAEEAFF.

The chain links TRBV30 to TRBJ1-2; the match to TRBD1 covers 9 bases. Trimming removed 4 bases from V and 4 bases from J; junction bases left unmatched: 10. Germline CDR1 reads GTSNPN; CDR2 reads SVGIG (reference sequence). The CDR3 spans 15 residues. CDR3 nucleotides: TGTGCCTGGAATCCCGGGGGGACAGGGCGCTATGGCTACACCTTC. This translates into CAWNPGGTGRYGYTF.

The J gene is TRBJ2-5, the V gene TRBV5-1, with D unclear. The V end was cut by 4 bases, the J end by 1 base, with 2 bases between. The CDR3 runs to 11 residues. Germline V gene lookup returns CDR1 SGHRS and CDR2 YFSETQ. Here the CDR3 reads CASSLQETQYF. CDR3 nucleotides: TGCGCCAGCAGCCTCCAAGAGACCCAGTACTTC.

This clone was detected only once. This rearrangement joins TRBV9 to TRBJ2-2; D not certain. Germline CDR1 SGDLS, CDR2 YYNGEE. V lost 5 bases and J 4 bases, leaving 6 bases between the germline ends. The length of the CDR3 is 12 residues. CDR3 sequence reads: CASRTATGELFF. The DNA for the CDR3 is TGTGCCAGCAGAACTGCCACCGGGGAGCTGTTTTTT.